The TCR beta chain under discussion was sequenced for a study of T-cell reconstitution after alpha-beta-depleted transplantation in children. Regarding the study as a whole: Surviving recipient T cells and intrathymic progenitors accounted for some patients' high TCRbeta diversity at day 60. Expanded clones from the graft, numbering several hundred, reportedly supplied alpha-beta T cells about two months after transplant.

Preparation of the TCRbeta library involved a method that used unique molecular identifiers. Each CDR3 protein gets one entry after TCRdb re-called the PCR reads with MiXCR. The sample holds about 600,000 distinct CDR3 sequences, over 10% seen once. In its sample, this clonotype was seen many times. No antigen is known for it. The V gene's germline CDR1 is SGHVS and CDR2 FQNEAQ. The CDR3 is 16 amino acids. The V end lost 2 bases, the J end lost 5 bases, and 18 bases lay between the germline ends. The chain combines TRBV7-8 with TRBJ2-5; D perhaps matches TRBD1 (6 bases). The source of this sequence is a male patient aged 10-17 years who had a stem cell transplant for acute myeloid leukemia, so the T cells may come from the graft donor. The input for sequencing was PBMCs, mostly from graft donor cells, taken 360 days after TCRalphabeta/CD19-depleted stem cell transplant. This CDR3 is CASSLKPGELAETQYF. The CDR3, as DNA: TGTGCCAGCAGCTTAAAACCAGGGGAACTCGCGGAGACCCAGTACTTC.